Each of the 17 T cell receptor beta chains below was sequenced from the same sample in a study of blood T cell repertoires in COVID-19. The repertoire was sequenced with immunoSEQ multiplex PCR; TCRdb's copy has only in-frame clones and lacks some. The sample has roughly 90,000 clones; more than 80% are singletons. Sequencing was performed on peripheral blood. All receptors come from a woman aged 65 to 85 with acute or convalescent COVID-19.

In its sample, this clone was seen once. The chain recombines TRBV28 with TRBJ1-3; TRBD1 matches at 11 bases. J was trimmed by 4 bases and V by 6 bases; bases with no gene match: 11. This CDR3 contains 17 residues. Germline V gene sequence: CDR1 MDHEN, CDR2 SYDVKM. The CDR3 is CASSEGQGAMSGNTIYF. As DNA, the CDR3 is TGTGCCAGCAGCGAAGGACAGGGGGCGATGTCAGGAAACACCATATATTTT. The full variable domain, in which reference TRBV28 and TRBJ1-3 provide the parts outside the CDR3, is DVKVTQSSRYLVKRTGEKVFLECVQDMDHENMFWYRQDPGLGLRLIYFSYDVKMKEKGDIPEGYSVSREKKERFSLILESASTNQTSMYLCASSEGQGAMSGNTIYFGEGSWLTVV.

In DNA form, the CDR3 reads TGTGCCTGGAGTGGTGGCAGCAATCAGCCCCAGCATTTT. It is translated as CAWSGGSNQPQHF. The rearrangement links TRBV30 to TRBJ1-5; D is uncertain. This CDR3 is built from 13 residues. Trimming removed 1 base at V and 1 base at J, with 5 bases between. In germline, CDR1 is GTSNPN, CDR2 SVGIG (reference sequence).

The sample holds a few counts of this clone. The rearrangement links TRBV3-1 (or the pseudogene TRBV3-2) to TRBJ2-6; D perhaps matches TRBD2 (5 bases). Trimming took off 5 bases at V and 3 bases at J, with 17 bases between the two ends. This CDR3 has 17 residues. From germline, CDR1 is LGHDT and CDR2 YNNKEL (reference sequence). The CDR3 loop is CASSRLDMRVGANVLTF. The CDR3 nucleotides are TGTGCCAGCAGCAGACTGGATATGAGGGTTGGGGCCAACGTCCTGACTTTC.

This clone was found a few times. V gene TRBV27 combines with J gene TRBJ1-6; D perhaps matches TRBD1 (5 bases). V lost 2 bases, J lost 7 bases, and 9 bases lay in between. Germline CDR1 MNHEY, CDR2 SMNVEV (reference sequence). The CDR3 is made up of 14 amino acids. The CDR3 sequence is CASSLQGVNSPLHF. CDR3 DNA: TGTGCCAGCAGTTTACAGGGTGTGAATTCACCCCTCCACTTT.

CDR3 nucleotide sequence: TGTGCCAGCAGTTACTCGTCGGGTTTGGCCTATGGCTACACCTTC. This encodes CASSYSSGLAYGYTF. The chain couples TRBV6-2 or TRBV6-3 to TRBJ1-2; D remains unclear. V shed 0 bases and J shed 4 bases, with 12 bases lying between them. Germline V gives CDR1 MNHEY, CDR2 SVGEGT. The CDR3 runs to 15 residues.

The chain is built from TRBV19 and TRBJ2-5; D perhaps matches TRBD1 (6 bases). V was cut by 3 bases and J by 2 bases, with 13 bases left in between. The CDR3 has 15 residues. CDR1 LNHDA and CDR2 SQIVND come from the germline V gene (reference sequence). CDR3 bases: TGTGCCAGTAGTATTCGTGGGGGACAACAAGAGACCCAGTACTTC. It encodes CASSIRGGQQETQYF.

The V call is TRBV29-1, the J call TRBJ2-2; 7 nucleotides match TRBD1. Germline-derived CDR1 and CDR2 are SQVTM and ANQGSEA. The CDR3 spans 13 residues. The ends lost 5 bases at V and 7 bases at J; junction bases unmatched: 7. The CDR3 DNA is TGCAGCGTTACGACAGGGACGGACGGGGAGCTGTTTTTT. Amino acid sequence: CSVTTGTDGELFF.

The chain combines TRBV10-3 with TRBJ1-4; D might be TRBD1 (5 bases). The CDR3 extends over 13 amino acids. The V gene lost 4 bases and the J gene lost 4 bases, with 7 bases spanning the gap. CDR1 is ENHRY, CDR2 SYGVKD, per germline. The CDR3 sequence is CAISGQYNEKLFF. The CDR3 DNA reads TGTGCCATCAGTGGACAGTATAATGAAAAACTGTTTTTT.

V usage is TRBV7-3 and J usage is TRBJ1-2, with 7 bases aligning to TRBD1. Losses at the gene ends were 5 bases for V and 1 base for J; bases not matched to a gene: 7. The CDR3 extends over 15 amino acids. Per germline, CDR1 SGHTA and CDR2 FQGTGA. As DNA, the CDR3 is TGTGCCAGCAGCCCAACGGGACAGAGTAACTATGGCTACACCTTC. Translating gives CASSPTGQSNYGYTF.

The chain combines TRBV5-4 with TRBJ2-7, with 9 bases matching TRBD2. The V gene end was trimmed by 2 bases and the J gene end by 0 bases; junction bases not matched to a gene: 3. Germline V CDR1 and CDR2: SGHNT, YYREEE (reference sequence). The CDR3 totals 15 residues. In DNA form, the CDR3 reads TGTGCCAGCAGCTTAGCGGGGGGCGTCTCCTACGAGCAGTACTTC. This encodes CASSLAGGVSYEQYF.

The J gene is TRBJ2-3, the V gene TRBV19; 10 bases agree with TRBD1. The germline CDR1 and CDR2 sequences are LNHDA and SQIVND (reference sequence). This CDR3 region has 15 residues. V gave up 3 bases and J gave up 4 bases; unmatched junction bases: 4. The CDR3 loop is CASSITGTGADTQYF. The CDR3 nucleotides read TGTGCCAGTAGTATTACCGGGACAGGGGCAGATACGCAGTATTTT.

The chain links TRBV30 to TRBJ2-7; TRBD2 agrees at 7 bases. Germline CDR1 and CDR2: GTSNPN and SVGIG (reference sequence). V lost 2 bases and J lost 3; bases outside the gene matches: 1. This CDR3 has 12 amino acids. CDR3 in DNA: TGTGCCTGGAGTAGCGGGAACTACGAGCAGTACTTC. Its protein product is CAWSSGNYEQYF.

This chain connects TRBV2 to TRBJ2-1; D is uncertain. Germline loops: CDR1 SNHLY, CDR2 FYNNEI. The CDR3 totals 15 residues. V was clipped by 2 bases and J by 0 bases, with 8 bases between them. The CDR3 region is CASSESSVSYNEQFF. The DNA of the CDR3 is TGTGCCAGCAGTGAAAGCTCCGTCTCCTACAATGAGCAGTTCTTC.

The chain has TRBV19 and TRBJ2-7; possibly TRBD2 for D (5 bases). The V end was cut by 7 bases, the J end by 3 bases, with 13 bases between. The CDR3 extends over 13 amino acids. From germline, CDR1 is LNHDA and CDR2 SQIVND (reference sequence). This CDR3 reads CASTGVGRYEQYF. The CDR3 DNA reads TGTGCCAGTACCGGGGTGGGTCGCTACGAGCAGTACTTC.

V gene TRBV13 combines with J gene TRBJ1-2; 9 nucleotides align to TRBD1. The length of the CDR3 is 13 residues. Losses at the gene ends were 3 bases for V and 9 bases for J; bases not matched to a gene: 5. Germline V CDR1 and CDR2: PRHDT, FYEKMQ (reference sequence). CDR3 protein: CASSLTGGKSYTF. The CDR3 region has the DNA TGTGCCAGCAGCTTGACAGGGGGTAAGAGCTACACCTTC.

This chain links TRBV5-4 with TRBJ2-1; 11 bases agree with TRBD2. In germline, CDR1 is SGHNT, CDR2 YYREEE (reference sequence). Trimming at V came to 4 bases and at J to 5 bases, leaving 5 bases not matched to a gene. The CDR3 covers 15 residues. The CDR3 reads CASSLRLAGNNEQFF. CDR3 DNA sequence: TGTGCCAGCAGCCTAAGACTAGCGGGGAACAATGAGCAGTTCTTC. Drawing the rest from reference TRBV5-4 and TRBJ2-1, the complete variable domain is ETGVTQSPTHLIKTRGQQVTLRCSSQSGHNTVSWYQQALGQGPQFIFQYYREEENGRGNFPPRFSGLQFPNYSSELNVNALELDDSALYLCASSLRLAGNNEQFFGPGTRLTVL.

V gene TRBV7-2 combines with J gene TRBJ2-5, with a possible D match to TRBD1 (6 bases). The CDR3 sequence is 14 residues long. V lost 4 bases and J lost 5, with 14 bases in between. Germline values: CDR1 SGHTA, CDR2 FQGNSA. The CDR3 loop reads CASSSPGHGETQYF. In DNA form, the CDR3 reads TGTGCCAGCAGCTCCCCGGGACATGGGGAGACCCAGTACTTC.